One and the same sample provided the 18 T cell receptor beta chains below, sequenced in a study of control samples from healthy donors and cancer patients. TCRdb's copy holds only in-frame clones and misses some; the assay was immunoSEQ multiplex PCR. The table has approximately 120,000 clones, around nine tenths seen once. Sequencing was done on a sample of blood. All receptors derive from a middle-aged man in good health.

This rearrangement joins TRBV29-1 to TRBJ2-3; no clear D gene. CDR1 and CDR2 from the germline V gene are SQVTM and ANQGSEA. The V end was cut by 2 bases, the J end by 2 bases, with 2 bases between. The CDR3 consists of 11 residues. The CDR3 nucleotides read TGCAGCGTTGAACCCACAGATACGCAGTATTTT. Encoded protein: CSVEPTDTQYF.

In the case of this clone: An end of the junction differs from the germline gene, which may be a read error. The rearrangement links TRBV6-2 or TRBV6-3 to TRBJ2-1; D remains unclear. The CDR3 consists of 17 residues. Looked up from germline, CDR1 is MNHEY and CDR2 is SVGEGT. The CDR3 is CASSYSLLPGPGNEQFF. DNA of the CDR3: TGTGCCAGCAGCTACTCGTTACTTCCTGGGCCTGGCAATGAGCAGTTCTTC.

This chain links TRBV5-1 with TRBJ1-2, with D maybe TRBD1 (6 bases). Germline-derived CDR1 and CDR2 are SGHRS and YFSETQ. V was trimmed by 0 bases and J by 3 bases, leaving 15 bases between them. The CDR3 runs 16 residues. The CDR3 protein is CASSLGRQGTYYGYTF. DNA of the CDR3: TGCGCCAGCAGCTTGGGTCGGCAGGGGACTTACTATGGCTACACCTTC.

The chain has TRBV2 and TRBJ2-3; the match to TRBD2 covers 7 bases. Trimming took 5 bases from V and 1 from J; bases not matched to a gene: 3. From germline, CDR1 is SNHLY and CDR2 FYNNEI. The CDR3 has 14 residues. CDR3 nucleotides: TGTGCCAGCAGTTTAACTAGCGGCACAGATACGCAGTATTTT. Its protein product is CASSLTSGTDTQYF.

The chain couples TRBV7-2 to TRBJ2-1, with D possibly matching TRBD2 (6 bases). V lost 4 bases, J lost 2 bases, and 15 bases lay in between. Germline V gives CDR1 SGHTA, CDR2 FQGNSA. The CDR3 has 16 amino acids. CDR3 sequence (DNA): TGTGCCAGCAGCTCAAAGACTAGTCTTACCTACAATGAGCAGTTCTTC. This sequence encodes CASSSKTSLTYNEQFF.

The V gene is TRBV7-8, the J gene TRBJ2-2, with D unclear. V gave up 5 bases and J gave up 1 base, with 8 bases separating them. The germline gives CDR1 SGHVS, CDR2 FQNEAQ. The CDR3 spans 14 residues. CDR3: CASSAGRNTGELFF. DNA for the CDR3: TGTGCCAGCAGCGCCGGCAGGAACACCGGGGAGCTGTTTTTT.

This clone was detected only once. The rearrangement links TRBV9 to TRBJ1-1; tentatively, D is TRBD1 (6 bases). CDR3 length: 15 amino acids. V lost 3 bases and J 2 bases, leaving 14 bases between the germline ends. Germline V gene data show CDR1 as SGDLS and CDR2 as YYNGEE. CDR3 DNA: TGTGCCAGCAGCGAGGGTAGGACAGATAACACTGAAGCTTTCTTT. This codes for CASSEGRTDNTEAFF.

This chain links TRBV6-2 or TRBV6-3 with TRBJ2-5, with 7 bases aligning to TRBD1. Germline V gene sequence: CDR1 MNHEY, CDR2 SVGEGT. With V trimmed by 5 bases and J by 5 bases, 14 bases remained unmatched. The CDR3 sequence is 16 residues long. The DNA of the CDR3 is TGTGCCAGCAGTCCCTTCAGGGGGAGCGACGGTGAGACCCAGTACTTC. Amino acids: CASSPFRGSDGETQYF.

CDR3 sequence: CASSSHPNTQYF. CDR3 coding DNA: TGTGCCAGCAGCTCCCACCCGAATACGCAGTATTTT. The rearrangement links TRBV7-2 to TRBJ2-3; D remains ambiguous. CDR1 and CDR2 (germline): SGHTA, FQGNSA. V was cut by 4 bases and J by 7 bases, with 9 bases left in between. CDR3 length: 12 amino acids. Drawing the rest from reference TRBV7-2 and TRBJ2-3, the complete variable domain is GAGVSQSPSNKVTEKGKDVELRCDPISGHTALYWYRQSLGQGLEFLIYFQGNSAPDKSGLPSDRFSAERTGGSVSTLTIQRTQQEDSAVYLCASSSHPNTQYFGPGTRLTVL.

V and J are TRBV7-2 and TRBJ1-1; D may be TRBD1 (5 bases). CDR1 and CDR2 (germline): SGHTA, FQGNSA. This CDR3 has 13 residues. V was pared by 5 bases and J by 1 base, with 8 bases between. DNA of the CDR3: TGTGCCAGCAGCCAGACAGCGAACACTGAAGCTTTCTTT. Translating gives CASSQTANTEAFF.

CDR3 region: CASSPPGTGSEQYF. CDR3 coding DNA: TGTGCCAGCTCACCACCCGGGACAGGGTCCGAGCAGTACTTC. This chain links TRBV18 with TRBJ2-7, with 9 bases aligning to TRBD1. Germline-derived CDR1 and CDR2 are KGHSH and LQKENI. The CDR3 has 14 residues. V lost 0 bases and J lost 6; bases outside the gene matches: 3.

V and J are TRBV18 and TRBJ1-2; 8 bases fit TRBD1. Germline V lookup: CDR1 KGHSH, CDR2 LQKENI. V lost 2 bases and J lost 2; bases outside the gene matches: 7. The CDR3 has 16 residues. The CDR3 region is CASSPSSQGANYGYTF. CDR3 DNA: TGTGCCAGCTCACCATCCAGTCAGGGGGCCAACTATGGCTACACCTTC.

This chain uses TRBV6-1 with TRBJ1-6; maybe TRBD1 (6 bases). V lost 2 bases to trimming and J lost 1 base, with 21 bases between them. Germline CDR1 reads MNHNS; CDR2 reads SASEGT. There are 20 residues in the CDR3. The CDR3 region is CASSEPQGRGQTSYNSPLHF. CDR3 DNA: TGTGCCAGCAGTGAACCCCAGGGCAGGGGTCAAACATCCTATAATTCACCCCTCCACTTT.

The V and J genes are TRBV2 and TRBJ1-4; 7 bases map to TRBD1. The CDR3 sequence is 17 residues long. Germline CDR1 reads SNHLY; CDR2 reads FYNNEI. V lost 1 base, J lost 8 bases, and 13 bases stayed unmatched. The CDR3 reads CASSEVALTGKEEKLFF. The CDR3, as DNA: TGTGCCAGCAGTGAAGTCGCCCTGACAGGGAAAGAAGAAAAACTGTTTTTT.

The chain joins TRBV7-2 to TRBJ2-3; tentative D call: TRBD1 (5 bases). Germline V gives CDR1 SGHTA, CDR2 FQGNSA. Deletions cut 2 bases from V and 2 bases from J, with 11 bases between. The CDR3 sequence is 15 residues long. CDR3 sequence (DNA): TGTGCCAGCAGCTTAAGGGCAGGGCCCACAGATACGCAGTATTTT. Translating gives CASSLRAGPTDTQYF.

The chain joins TRBV19 to TRBJ1-1; no firm D call. The germline V gene encodes CDR1 LNHDA and CDR2 SQIVND (reference sequence). The CDR3 runs to 12 residues. V lost 9 bases and J 0 bases, leaving 8 bases between the germline ends. The CDR3 loop reads CARQALNTEAFF. The CDR3 nucleotides read TGTGCCAGGCAGGCCCTGAACACTGAAGCTTTCTTT.

The V and J genes are TRBV24-1 and TRBJ1-2; 8 nucleotides agree with TRBD1. V gave up 2 bases and J gave up 7 bases; unmatched junction bases: 11. This CDR3 has 16 residues. CDR1 and CDR2 (germline): KGHDR, SFDVKD. The DNA for the CDR3 is TGTGCCACCAGTGATTCAAGGGGGCAGGGGGCGCTTGGCTACACCTTC. Translation gives CATSDSRGQGALGYTF.

With respect to this clone: The same CDR3 also results from other DNA sequences found in this sample. The chain joins TRBV3-1 (or the pseudogene TRBV3-2) to TRBJ2-5; the match to TRBD2 covers 10 bases. CDR1 is LGHDT, CDR2 YNNKEL, per germline (reference sequence). CDR3 length equals 16 residues. Losses at the gene ends were 0 bases for V and 5 bases for J; bases not matched to a gene: 6. This CDR3 reads CASSQESGGAGETQYF. The CDR3, as DNA: TGTGCCAGCAGCCAAGAAAGCGGGGGGGCCGGTGAGACCCAGTACTTC.